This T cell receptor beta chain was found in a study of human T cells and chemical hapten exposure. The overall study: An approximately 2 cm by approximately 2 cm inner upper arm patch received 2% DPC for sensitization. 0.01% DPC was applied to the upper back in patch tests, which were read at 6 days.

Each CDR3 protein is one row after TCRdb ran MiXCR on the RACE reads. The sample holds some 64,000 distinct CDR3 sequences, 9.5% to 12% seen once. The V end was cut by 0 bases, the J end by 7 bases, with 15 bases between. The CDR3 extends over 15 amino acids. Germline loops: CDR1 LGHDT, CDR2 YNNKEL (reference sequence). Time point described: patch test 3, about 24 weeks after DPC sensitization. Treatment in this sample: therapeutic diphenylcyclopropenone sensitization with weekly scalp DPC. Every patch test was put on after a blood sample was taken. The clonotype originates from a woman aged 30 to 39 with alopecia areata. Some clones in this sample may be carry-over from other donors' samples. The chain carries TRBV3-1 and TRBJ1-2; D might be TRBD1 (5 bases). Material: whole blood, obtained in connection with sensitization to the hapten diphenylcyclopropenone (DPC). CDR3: CASSQDIGRASGYTF. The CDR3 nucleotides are TGTGCCAGCAGCCAAGACATCGGCAGGGCAAGTGGCTACACCTTC.